This entry describes one TCR beta chain. Its antigen is still unknown. Sequence data for DNA of cultured CD4+ T cells were generated by the Oncomine TCR Beta short-read assay. TCRdb recomputed calls from the PCR reads with MiXCR, one row per CDR3 protein. Counted here are tens of thousands of distinct CDR3 sequences, around 54% occurring once; the ten biggest clones make up 2.8%. This sample is part of a study of vaccination and CD4 T cells after COVID-19. The treatment denotes: approximately nine-day PBMC culture with coronavirus spike peptide pools or control peptides (ViraFEST assay). It was after 10 days of culture that CD4+ T cells were isolated by negative selection. Sequenced input: CD4+ T cells from blood, cultured in vitro. The receptor's source is a human donor who had recovered from COVID-19.

The CDR3 DNA sequence: TGTGCCAGTAGTATCTTGGGAGGAGATGGCTACACCTTC. It codes for CASSILGGDGYTF. The V gene is TRBV19, the J gene TRBJ1-2; D unresolved. The CDR3 totals 13 residues. Between the trimmed V and J ends, which lost 3 bases and 6 bases, there was a span of 11 bases. Germline assignment: CDR1 LNHDA and CDR2 SQIVND (reference sequence).